This is a list of T cell receptor beta chains from one sample in a study of T cells in Graves' hyperthyroidism and ophthalmopathy. MiXCR, run by TCRdb on the multiplex PCR reads, gives a single entry per CDR3 protein. The sample lists about 840,000 distinct CDR3 sequences; roughly 40% were seen once. The sample comprised blood. Receptors originate from a man aged 18 to 30 with Graves' hyperthyroidism. CDR3s include the opening cysteine and the closing phenylalanine or tryptophan. The D gene is left open where the match is weak. Expanded clones are given a class, and other clones once, few, many or no size at all.

d_gene: TRBD1; v_gene: TRBV20-1; abundance: few; j_gene: TRBJ2-7; CDR3aa: CSAPLTGVSYEQYF; CDR3nt: TGCAGTGCTCCTCTTACAGGGGTGTCCTACGAGCAGTACTTC
d_gene: NA; v_gene: TRBV19; abundance: NA; j_gene: TRBJ1-1; CDR3aa: CASLGPLNTEAFF; CDR3nt: TGTGCCAGTCTGGGACCCCTGAACACTGAAGCTTTCTTT
d_gene: NA; v_gene: TRBV7-2; abundance: many; j_gene: TRBJ1-6; CDR3aa: CASSLVDSQHSPLHF; CDR3nt: TGTGCCAGCAGCTTAGTGGACAGTCAGCATTCACCCCTCCACTTT
d_gene: NA; v_gene: TRBV12-3/TRBV12-4; abundance: few; j_gene: TRBJ1-6; CDR3aa: CASSEGGASPLHF; CDR3nt: TGTGCCAGCAGCGAAGGGGGGGCATCACCCCTCCACTTT
d_gene: NA; v_gene: TRBV4-1; abundance: few; j_gene: TRBJ2-5; CDR3aa: CASSQEILGGQETQYF; CDR3nt: TGCGCCAGCAGCCAAGAGATCTTAGGTGGACAAGAGACCCAGTACTTC
d_gene: TRBD1; v_gene: TRBV10-3; abundance: NA; j_gene: TRBJ1-2; CDR3aa: CAISVRGNYGYTF; CDR3nt: TGTGCCATCAGTGTCAGGGGGAACTATGGCTACACCTTC
d_gene: TRBD2; v_gene: TRBV10-3; abundance: many; j_gene: TRBJ2-2; CDR3aa: CAIRRTSDTGELFF; CDR3nt: TGTGCCATCAGAAGGACTAGCGACACCGGGGAGCTGTTTTTT
d_gene: NA; v_gene: TRBV20-1; abundance: many; j_gene: TRBJ1-2; CDR3aa: CSARDKGNYGYTF; CDR3nt: TGCAGTGCTAGAGATAAGGGCAACTATGGCTACACCTTC
d_gene: NA; v_gene: TRBV20-1; abundance: NA; j_gene: TRBJ1-2; CDR3aa: CSARGWDGYTF; CDR3nt: TGCAGTGCTAGAGGGTGGGATGGCTACACCTTC
d_gene: NA; v_gene: TRBV7-8; abundance: few; j_gene: TRBJ2-7; CDR3aa: CASSLSPGGIYEQYF; CDR3nt: TGTGCCAGCAGCTTATCGCCAGGGGGGATCTACGAGCAGTACTTC
d_gene: NA; v_gene: TRBV28; abundance: NA; j_gene: TRBJ2-7; CDR3aa: CASRPDGGREQYF; CDR3nt: TGTGCCAGCAGACCTGACGGCGGAAGGGAGCAGTACTTC
d_gene: NA; v_gene: TRBV24-1; abundance: many; j_gene: TRBJ1-2; CDR3aa: CATSDFVNGYTF; CDR3nt: TGTGCCACCAGTGATTTCGTTAATGGCTACACCTTC
d_gene: NA; v_gene: TRBV4-3; abundance: once; j_gene: TRBJ1-5; CDR3aa: CASSPNLQTSNQPQHF; CDR3nt: TGCGCCAGCAGCCCTAATCTACAGACTAGCAATCAGCCCCAGCATTTT
d_gene: NA; v_gene: TRBV7-6; abundance: NA; j_gene: TRBJ1-1; CDR3aa: CASSFSSYGTEAFF; CDR3nt: TGTGCCAGCAGTTTCTCCTCGTACGGCACTGAAGCTTTCTTT
d_gene: TRBD2; v_gene: TRBV7-2; abundance: NA; j_gene: TRBJ2-2; CDR3aa: CASMGTGGTGELFF; CDR3nt: TGTGCCAGTATGGGGACGGGGGGAACCGGGGAGCTGTTTTTT
d_gene: TRBD1; v_gene: TRBV2; abundance: once; j_gene: TRBJ2-2; CDR3aa: CASKLLGGPGELFF; CDR3nt: TGTGCCAGCAAATTATTAGGGGGCCCCGGGGAGCTGTTTTTT
d_gene: NA; v_gene: TRBV5-1; abundance: NA; j_gene: TRBJ1-1; CDR3aa: CASSHTYGGQGRTEAFF; CDR3nt: TGCGCCAGCAGTCACACCTACGGGGGGCAGGGACGTACTGAAGCTTTCTTT
d_gene: NA; v_gene: TRBV29-1; abundance: NA; j_gene: TRBJ1-2; CDR3aa: CSVEINRQNYGYTF; CDR3nt: TGCAGCGTTGAGATCAATCGGCAGAACTATGGCTACACCTTC
d_gene: NA; v_gene: TRBV5-1; abundance: NA; j_gene: TRBJ1-3; CDR3aa: CASRQDFGNTICF; CDR3nt: TGCGCCAGCCGCCAGGATTTCGGAAACACCATATGTTTT
d_gene: TRBD1; v_gene: TRBV5-1; abundance: NA; j_gene: TRBJ1-1; CDR3aa: CASSSPRDRSNTEAFF; CDR3nt: TGCGCCAGCAGCTCCCCCAGGGACAGATCTAACACTGAAGCTTTCTTT
d_gene: NA; v_gene: TRBV6-1; abundance: NA; j_gene: TRBJ1-2; CDR3aa: CAGSPWLQAEGGYTF; CDR3nt: TGTGCCGGCAGTCCCTGGCTTCAGGCAGAGGGGGGCTACACCTTC
d_gene: NA; v_gene: TRBV12-3/TRBV12-4; abundance: many; j_gene: TRBJ1-1; CDR3aa: CASSLGGRNTEAFF; CDR3nt: TGTGCCAGCAGCTTAGGTGGACGGAACACTGAAGCTTTCTTT
d_gene: NA; v_gene: TRBV20-1; abundance: many; j_gene: TRBJ1-5; CDR3aa: CSARTGLGQPQHF; CDR3nt: TGCAGTGCAAGAACAGGGTTGGGTCAGCCCCAGCATTTT
d_gene: NA; v_gene: TRBV10-3; abundance: NA; j_gene: TRBJ1-4; CDR3aa: CASSYSNTRQSLFF; CDR3nt: TGTGCCAGCAGTTACTCGAATACAAGACAATCACTGTTTTTT
d_gene: TRBD1; v_gene: TRBV25-1; abundance: NA; j_gene: TRBJ2-5; CDR3aa: CADGTGMVETQYF; CDR3nt: TGTGCCGACGGGACAGGGATGGTTGAGACCCAGTACTTC
d_gene: TRBD1; v_gene: TRBV12-3/TRBV12-4; abundance: NA; j_gene: TRBJ2-7; CDR3aa: CASRGQDYEQYF; CDR3nt: TGTGCCAGCAGGGGACAGGATTACGAGCAGTACTTC
d_gene: NA; v_gene: TRBV2; abundance: many; j_gene: TRBJ1-5; CDR3aa: CASSSDLNQPQHF; CDR3nt: TGTGCCAGCAGTTCGGATCTCAATCAGCCCCAGCATTTT
d_gene: NA; v_gene: TRBV6-2/TRBV6-3; abundance: NA; j_gene: TRBJ2-7; CDR3aa: CASRMAGEQYF; CDR3nt: TGTGCCAGCAGAATGGCTGGGGAGCAGTACTTC
d_gene: TRBD2; v_gene: TRBV20-1; abundance: NA; j_gene: TRBJ2-5; CDR3aa: CSARVKASGQETQYF; CDR3nt: TGCAGTGCTAGAGTCAAGGCTAGCGGTCAAGAGACCCAGTACTTC
d_gene: NA; v_gene: TRBV5-4; abundance: few; j_gene: TRBJ2-2; CDR3aa: CASSKQGEAGELFF; CDR3nt: TGTGCCAGCAGCAAACAGGGCGAAGCCGGGGAGCTGTTTTTT